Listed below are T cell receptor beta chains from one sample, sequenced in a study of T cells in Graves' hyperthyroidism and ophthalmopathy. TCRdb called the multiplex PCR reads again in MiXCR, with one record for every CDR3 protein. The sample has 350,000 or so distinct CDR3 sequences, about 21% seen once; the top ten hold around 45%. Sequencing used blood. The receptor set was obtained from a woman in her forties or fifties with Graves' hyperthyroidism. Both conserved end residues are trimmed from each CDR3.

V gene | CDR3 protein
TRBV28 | ASSLDRGRNIQY
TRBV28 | ASRTTGTGAYEQY
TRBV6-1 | ASSEVLAGGRPNEQF
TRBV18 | ASSGRDRLYEQY
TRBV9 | ASSAASGSYEQY
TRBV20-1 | SARGLQGVYGEKLF
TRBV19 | ASSYAGQDYEQY
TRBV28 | ASSQGIKNRPLH
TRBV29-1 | SVETSGGTDTQY
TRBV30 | AWSVPRRGGETQY
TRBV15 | ATSRDGDRGNEQY
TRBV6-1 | ASSWRDGLYNEQF
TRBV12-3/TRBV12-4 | ASSSTSSERADTQY
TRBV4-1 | ASSQEAGQGAVYGYT
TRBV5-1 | ASSGGQGVGGELF
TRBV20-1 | SARDFAGSSYEQY
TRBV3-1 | ASTQDLQETQY
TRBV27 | ASSQTSGTGVLDTEAF
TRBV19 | ASRRKAGGKHEQF
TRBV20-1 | SAQSGGGGEPQH
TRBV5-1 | ASSLMTSKPLEQF
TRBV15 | ATRVDRGLGGYT
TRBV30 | AWTGGLDEQY
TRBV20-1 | SARRTSGRSGEKETQY
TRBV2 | ASSEGLDTGELF